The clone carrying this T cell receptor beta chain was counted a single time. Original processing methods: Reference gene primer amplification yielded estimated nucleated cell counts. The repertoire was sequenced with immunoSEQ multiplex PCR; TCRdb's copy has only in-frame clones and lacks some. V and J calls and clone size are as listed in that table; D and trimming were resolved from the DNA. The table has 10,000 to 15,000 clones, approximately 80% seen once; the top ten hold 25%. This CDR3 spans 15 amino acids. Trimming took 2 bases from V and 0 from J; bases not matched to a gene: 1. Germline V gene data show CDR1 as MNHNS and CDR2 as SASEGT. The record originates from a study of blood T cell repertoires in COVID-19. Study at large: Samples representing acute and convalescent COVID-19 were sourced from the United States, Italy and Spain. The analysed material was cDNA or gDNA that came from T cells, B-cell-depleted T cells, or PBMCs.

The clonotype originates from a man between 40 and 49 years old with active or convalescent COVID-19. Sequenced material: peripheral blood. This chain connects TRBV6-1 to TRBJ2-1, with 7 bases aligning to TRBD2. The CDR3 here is CASSETGGSYNEQFF. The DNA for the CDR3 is TGTGCCAGCAGTGAAACGGGGGGCTCCTACAATGAGCAGTTCTTC.